The present TCR beta chain was sequenced within a study of blood T cell repertoires in COVID-19 (dated by TCRdb to 2020 to 2021). Some background on the complete study: The collaborator samples originated in the United States, Italy and Spain and spanned the acute and convalescent phases of COVID-19. The repertoires were made available in a free public database intended to serve as a resource for research on the immune response to SARS-CoV-2. The dataset comprised deeply sampled blood TCRbeta repertoires from subjects exposed to, actively infected with, or recovered from COVID-19. Where available, HLA class I and class II types were taken from metadata supplied by the sample provider and were not determined by assay-based typing. Samples came from the ongoing ImmuneRACE study (first 160 participants) plus 1,254 subjects from 6 global collaborators. The material from the prospective study consisted of cDNA or gDNA derived from T cells, B-cell-depleted T cells, or PBMCs. Sample metadata almost always included a de-identified subject ID, COVID-19 status, age in years and sex. Overall study results and their limits: How much clinical and demographic metadata was included differed by source and by participant, and the metadata was provided uncurated.

TCRbeta CDR3 regions were amplified from genomic DNA by means of the immunoSEQ Assay, a bias-controlled multiplex PCR. The paper's data handling went like this. The number of nucleated cells in each sample was estimated from the amplification of reference gene primers within the assay. To quantify the absolute abundance of each unique TCRbeta CDR3 rearrangement, sequence reads were collapsed and filtered. For each sample, productive Simpson clonality was calculated as the square root of Simpson's diversity index over productive rearrangements. As stored in TCRdb, this immuneACCESS dataset retains in-frame rearrangements with V and J assigned. A fraction of the clones does not appear; measured against another copy, unresolved V genes explain less than half of the discrepancy, and the remainder lacks a known reason. V and J calls and clone size are as listed in that table; D and trimming were resolved from the DNA. The sample table records around 170,000 clones; around 90% of these occur just once. Together, the top ten hold roughly 25% of the sample.

As concerns this clone: No antigen is known for it. Base qualities are missing; no much larger clone stands one base away.

The collaborating institutions used their own protocols to collect whole blood in K2EDTA tubes. For TCRbeta analysis, collaborators shipped samples in one of three forms: frozen whole blood, isolated PBMCs, or DNA extracted from either of those sample types. CDR1 and CDR2 are drawn from the germline V gene: KGHSH, LQKENI. V is pared back by 6 bases and J by 2 bases, with 8 bases lying between the germline termini. Including cysteine and phenylalanine, the CDR3 has 12 amino acids. Just CDR3 DNA is preserved here, 36 bases in frame from base 1. The chain employs TRBV18 and TRBJ2-7, with the D gene not confidently named. Sequencing used peripheral blood. The origin of this receptor is a man in his sixties with acute or convalescent COVID-19. The CDR3 has the sequence CASSAVTYEQYF. The DNA is as follows: TGTGCCAGCTCCGCGGTCACCTACGAGCAGTACTTC. The entire variable domain, with the stretches around the CDR3 drawn from the reference TRBV18 and TRBJ2-7 proteins, is NAGVMQNPRHLVRRRGQEARLRCSPMKGHSHVYWYRQLPEEGLKFMVYLQKENIIDESGMPKERFSAEFPKEGPSILRIQQVVRGDSAAYFCASSAVTYEQYFGPGTRLTVT.